Shown below are 8 T cell receptor beta chains from a single sample sequenced in a study of T cells in localized non-small cell lung cancer. Using immunoSEQ multiplex PCR, the repertoire was profiled, and TCRdb retains in-frame clones only, with some absent. The table shows about 9,600 clones, with about nine tenths occurring only once. Sequences were derived from peripheral blood, sampled before any cancer treatment. These receptors were collected from an older male donor with stage III squamous cell lung carcinoma.

This rearrangement joins TRBV4-3 to TRBJ2-5; TRBD1 might be the D (6 bases). V lost 1 base to trimming and J lost 5 bases, with 17 bases between them. CDR3 size: 16 residues. Germline CDR1 is LGHNA and CDR2 is YSLEER. The CDR3 region has the DNA TGCGCCAGCAGCCAAGGCCTTTTAGGGGGTGGGGAGACCCAGTACTTC. Translating gives CASSQGLLGGGETQYF.

This clone showed up just once. The rearrangement links TRBV27 to TRBJ1-4; 7 nucleotides align to TRBD1. CDR3 size: 14 residues. The V gene end was trimmed by 6 bases and the J gene end by 7 bases; junction bases not matched to a gene: 8. Looked up from germline, CDR1 is MNHEY and CDR2 is SMNVEV (reference sequence). The CDR3 region is CASRYRGPAEKLFF. CDR3 sequence (DNA): TGTGCCAGCAGATACAGGGGACCCGCTGAAAAACTGTTTTTT.

The rearrangement links TRBV7-2 to TRBJ2-7; D is unresolved. V lost 5 bases and J lost 0, with 14 bases in between. There are 15 residues in the CDR3. CDR1 and CDR2 from the germline V gene are SGHTA and FQGNSA. CDR3 in amino acids: CASSLGLTSSYEQYF. The DNA for the CDR3 is TGTGCCAGCAGCCTAGGCCTCACCAGCTCCTACGAGCAGTACTTC.

The chain is built from TRBV5-1 and TRBJ1-4; D gene ambiguous. The V gene lost 0 bases and the J gene lost 0 bases, with 6 bases spanning the gap. Germline V gives CDR1 SGHRS, CDR2 YFSETQ. CDR3 length: 15 residues. The CDR3: CASSLAGATNEKLFF. The CDR3 DNA reads TGCGCCAGCAGCTTGGCAGGTGCAACTAATGAAAAACTGTTTTTT.

The rearrangement joins TRBV2 to TRBJ1-2; no clear D. CDR3 length: 15 amino acids. The V end lost 2 bases, the J end lost 0 bases, and 10 bases lay between the germline ends. CDR1 SNHLY and CDR2 FYNNEI come from the germline V gene. As DNA, the CDR3 is TGTGCCAGCAGTGAATTTCCAGGAACTAACTATGGCTACACCTTC. Its protein product is CASSEFPGTNYGYTF.

The chain recombines TRBV27 with TRBJ1-1; TRBD1 is a possible D gene (5 bases). Trimming stripped 6 bases from V and 3 bases from J, with 17 bases between. The length of the CDR3 is 15 residues. The germline CDR1 and CDR2 sequences are MNHEY and SMNVEV (reference sequence). CDR3 region: CASRKVGRGDTEAFF. The CDR3 bases are TGTGCCAGCAGGAAAGTGGGGCGGGGTGACACTGAAGCTTTCTTT.

The chain is built from TRBV4-3 and TRBJ1-4, with a tentative D call TRBD1 (6 bases). The V and J ends lost 0 bases and 0 bases respectively, with 8 bases between them. This CDR3 region has 16 residues. CDR1 is LGHNA and CDR2 is YSLEER in the germline V gene. CDR3 sequence reads: CASSQDGTPTNEKLFF. The CDR3 coding sequence is TGCGCCAGCAGCCAAGATGGGACACCAACTAATGAAAAACTGTTTTTT.

The chain is built from TRBV5-1 and TRBJ2-3; 8 bases agree with TRBD2. In germline, CDR1 is SGHRS, CDR2 YFSETQ. The CDR3 is made up of 15 amino acids. J lost 1 base, V lost 4 bases, and 5 bases had no gene match. CDR3 sequence (DNA): TGCGCCAGCAGCCCGCCACTAGCGGGCACAGATACGCAGTATTTT. Protein product: CASSPPLAGTDTQYF. Complete variable domain (other parts from reference TRBV5-1 and TRBJ2-3): KAGVTQTPRYLIKTRGQQVTLSCSPISGHRSVSWYQQTPGQGLQFLFEYFSETQRNKGNFPGRFSGRQFSNSRSEMNVSTLELGDSALYLCASSPPLAGTDTQYFGPGTRLTVL.